Shown below are 13 T cell receptor beta chains from a single sample sequenced in a study of T-cell memory formation after mild COVID-19 (dated by TCRdb to about 2021). The library was obtained by 5' RACE. Instrument used: Illumina NovaSeq 6000. TCRdb took the public reads, trimmed them with fastp at Q25, ran MiXCR for clone calling and kept in-frame beta chains. CDR3 protein sequences are deduplicated, and each keeps its most common genes and DNA. This sample gives around 300,000 distinct CDR3 sequences in total; over 11% of them show up just once. The leading ten clones occupy around 20% of the sample. The sample comprised PBMCs or a T cell subset sorted from them (not recorded which). These receptors came from a man younger than 35 who had mild COVID-19 (a few samples of this study predate the infection). The sample titles of this study are shuffled in the database, so cell type and time point are left out; the donor was told from shared clones.

The gene calls are TRBV28 and TRBJ1-1; tentative D call: TRBD1 (5 bases). CDR3 length: 14 amino acids. Germline V CDR1 and CDR2: MDHEN, SYDVKM. V dropped 6 bases and J dropped 1 base, with 12 bases sitting between them. The CDR3 DNA is TGTGCCAGCAGCGCAGGGTGGGGGAACACTGAAGCTTTCTTT. Translating gives CASSAGWGNTEAFF.

DNA for the CDR3: TGTGCCAGCAGCCAAACAGGGAGGTTAAAACTGTTTTTT. Translating it yields CASSQTGRLKLFF. The chain carries TRBV14 and TRBJ1-4; possible D gene TRBD1, 6 bases. The germline V gene has CDR1 SGHDN and CDR2 FVKESK. V was clipped by 2 bases and J by 10 bases, with 11 bases between them. The CDR3 loop spans 13 amino acids.

This clonotype was recorded at least ten times. V usage is TRBV7-9 and J usage is TRBJ1-1; D is unclear. Between the trimmed V and J ends, which lost 1 base and 11 bases, there was a span of 11 bases. Germline lookup yields CDR1 SEHNR and CDR2 FQNEAQ (reference sequence). This CDR3 comprises 12 residues. For the CDR3, the DNA is TGTGCCAGCAGCTTAGGGGGTCTTCGGGCTTTCTTT. Encoded protein: CASSLGGLRAFF.

The CDR3 sequence: CSASGAANTEAFF. In DNA, the CDR3 is TGCAGTGCTAGCGGGGCGGCGAACACTGAAGCTTTCTTT. The rearrangement links TRBV20-1 to TRBJ1-1, with D tentatively TRBD1 (5 bases). The V end was cut by 3 bases, the J end by 1 base, with 9 bases between. The CDR3 spans 13 residues. Per the germline V gene, CDR1 is DFQATT and CDR2 is SNEGSKA (reference sequence).

This clonotype was found a few times. The chain combines TRBV6-2 or TRBV6-3 with TRBJ2-7; D perhaps matches TRBD1 (6 bases). In germline, CDR1 is MNHEY, CDR2 SVGEGT. Trimming stripped 6 bases from V and 5 bases from J, with 14 bases between. CDR3 length: 13 amino acids. The CDR3 sequence: CASSHQGTNEQYV. CDR3 bases: TGTGCCAGCAGCCATCAGGGGACAAACGAGCAGTACGTC.

This clonotype was picked up many times. The rearrangement links TRBV5-5 to TRBJ2-4; the D gene is possibly TRBD1 (7 bases). The CDR3 is 14 residues long. Trimming took 2 bases from V and 7 from J, leaving 13 bases between them. Germline CDR1 is SGHKS and CDR2 is YYEKEE (reference sequence). CDR3 residues: CASSLGGGLNIQYF. CDR3 in DNA: TGTGCCAGCAGCTTAGGAGGGGGCCTTAACATTCAGTACTTC.

This clonotype has just a few counts. The chain links TRBV19 to TRBJ1-2; D ambiguous. Germline CDR1 reads LNHDA; CDR2 reads SQIVND (reference sequence). The CDR3 sequence is 15 residues long. Trimming shortened V by 3 bases and J by 4 bases, and 15 bases separated the two germline ends. In DNA, the CDR3 is TGTGCCAGTAGTATCATGAAAGGGAGCCCCTATGGCTACACCTTC. Residues: CASSIMKGSPYGYTF.

The chain uses TRBV19 and TRBJ2-1; 7 bases match TRBD2. Trimming took 3 bases from V and 9 from J; bases not matched to a gene: 8. This CDR3 is built from 14 residues. CDR1 is LNHDA and CDR2 is SQIVND in the germline V gene (reference sequence). CDR3 DNA: TGTGCCAGTAGTATCGGGCTAGCGGCGATTGAGCAGTTCTTC. Its translation is CASSIGLAAIEQFF.

This clonotype has a count of ten or more. This sequence joins TRBV5-1 and TRBJ2-1; D unresolved. The CDR3 has 14 residues. V lost 1 base to trimming and J lost 0 bases, with 5 bases between them. CDR1 SGHRS and CDR2 YFSETQ come from the germline V gene. DNA for the CDR3: TGCGCCAGCAGCTTGCAGAGCTCCTACAATGAGCAGTTCTTC. Translated: CASSLQSSYNEQFF.

In its sample, this clonotype was seen a few times. The rearrangement uses TRBV6-5 and TRBJ2-5; D gene ambiguous. Germline V gene lookup returns CDR1 MNHEY and CDR2 SVGAGI. V lost 8 bases to trimming and J lost 5 bases, with 12 bases between them. The CDR3 extends over 12 amino acids. The CDR3 DNA reads as TGTGCCAGCTTTGCGAGTGGGGAGACCCAGTACTTC. Its protein is CASFASGETQYF.

This clonotype was observed many times. V is TRBV20-1 and J is TRBJ2-2; D is uncertain. The CDR3 consists of 12 residues. V was cut by 4 bases and J by 2 bases, with 5 bases left in between. Germline lookup yields CDR1 DFQATT and CDR2 SNEGSKA (reference sequence). CDR3 DNA sequence: TGCAGTGCTAATACCAACACCGGGGAGCTGTTTTTT. Residues: CSANTNTGELFF.

CDR3 loop: CATSGYSYNEQFF. The CDR3 DNA reads as TGTGCCACCTCGGGTTACTCCTACAATGAGCAGTTCTTC. The chain employs TRBV19 and TRBJ2-1, with D unclear. This CDR3 has 13 residues. Trimming took 10 bases from V and 0 from J, leaving 10 bases between them. Germline V lookup: CDR1 LNHDA, CDR2 SQIVND (reference sequence).

The gene calls are TRBV20-1 and TRBJ2-3; 11 bases align to TRBD2. Germline loops: CDR1 DFQATT, CDR2 SNEGSKA (reference sequence). The CDR3 consists of 15 residues. V lost 0 bases and J lost 4; bases outside the gene matches: 3. DNA of the CDR3: TGCAGTGCTAGAGATTCTAGCGGGGGGCCAGATACGCAGTATTTT. Protein: CSARDSSGGPDTQYF.